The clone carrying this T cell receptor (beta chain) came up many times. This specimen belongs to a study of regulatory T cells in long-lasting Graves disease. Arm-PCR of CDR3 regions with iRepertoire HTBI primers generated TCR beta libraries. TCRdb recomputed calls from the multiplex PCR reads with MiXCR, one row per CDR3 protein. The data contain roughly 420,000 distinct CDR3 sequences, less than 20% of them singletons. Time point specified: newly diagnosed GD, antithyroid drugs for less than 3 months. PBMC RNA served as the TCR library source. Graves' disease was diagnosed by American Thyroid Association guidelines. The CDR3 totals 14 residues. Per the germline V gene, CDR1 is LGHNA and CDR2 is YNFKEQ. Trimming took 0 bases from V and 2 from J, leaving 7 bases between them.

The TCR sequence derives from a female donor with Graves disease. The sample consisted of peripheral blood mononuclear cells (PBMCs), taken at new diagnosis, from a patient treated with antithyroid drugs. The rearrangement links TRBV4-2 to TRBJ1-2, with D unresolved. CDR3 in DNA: TGTGCCAGCAGCCAAGACTTTGGAAACTATGGCTACACCTTC. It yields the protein CASSQDFGNYGYTF.